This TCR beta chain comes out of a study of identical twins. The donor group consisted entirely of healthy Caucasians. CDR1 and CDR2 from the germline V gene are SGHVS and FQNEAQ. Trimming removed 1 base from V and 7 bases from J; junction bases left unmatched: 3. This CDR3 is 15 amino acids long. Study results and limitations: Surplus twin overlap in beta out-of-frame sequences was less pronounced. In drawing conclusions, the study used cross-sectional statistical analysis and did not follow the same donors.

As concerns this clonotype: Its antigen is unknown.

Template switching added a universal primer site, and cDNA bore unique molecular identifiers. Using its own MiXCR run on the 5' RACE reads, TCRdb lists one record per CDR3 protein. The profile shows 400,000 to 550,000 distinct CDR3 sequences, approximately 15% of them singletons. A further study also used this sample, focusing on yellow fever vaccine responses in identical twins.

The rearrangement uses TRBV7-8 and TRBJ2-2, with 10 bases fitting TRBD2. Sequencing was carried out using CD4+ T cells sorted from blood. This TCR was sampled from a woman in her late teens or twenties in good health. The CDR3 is CASSLGAGGVGELFF. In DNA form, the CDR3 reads TGTGCCAGCAGCTTAGGAGCGGGAGGGGTCGGGGAGCTGTTTTTT.